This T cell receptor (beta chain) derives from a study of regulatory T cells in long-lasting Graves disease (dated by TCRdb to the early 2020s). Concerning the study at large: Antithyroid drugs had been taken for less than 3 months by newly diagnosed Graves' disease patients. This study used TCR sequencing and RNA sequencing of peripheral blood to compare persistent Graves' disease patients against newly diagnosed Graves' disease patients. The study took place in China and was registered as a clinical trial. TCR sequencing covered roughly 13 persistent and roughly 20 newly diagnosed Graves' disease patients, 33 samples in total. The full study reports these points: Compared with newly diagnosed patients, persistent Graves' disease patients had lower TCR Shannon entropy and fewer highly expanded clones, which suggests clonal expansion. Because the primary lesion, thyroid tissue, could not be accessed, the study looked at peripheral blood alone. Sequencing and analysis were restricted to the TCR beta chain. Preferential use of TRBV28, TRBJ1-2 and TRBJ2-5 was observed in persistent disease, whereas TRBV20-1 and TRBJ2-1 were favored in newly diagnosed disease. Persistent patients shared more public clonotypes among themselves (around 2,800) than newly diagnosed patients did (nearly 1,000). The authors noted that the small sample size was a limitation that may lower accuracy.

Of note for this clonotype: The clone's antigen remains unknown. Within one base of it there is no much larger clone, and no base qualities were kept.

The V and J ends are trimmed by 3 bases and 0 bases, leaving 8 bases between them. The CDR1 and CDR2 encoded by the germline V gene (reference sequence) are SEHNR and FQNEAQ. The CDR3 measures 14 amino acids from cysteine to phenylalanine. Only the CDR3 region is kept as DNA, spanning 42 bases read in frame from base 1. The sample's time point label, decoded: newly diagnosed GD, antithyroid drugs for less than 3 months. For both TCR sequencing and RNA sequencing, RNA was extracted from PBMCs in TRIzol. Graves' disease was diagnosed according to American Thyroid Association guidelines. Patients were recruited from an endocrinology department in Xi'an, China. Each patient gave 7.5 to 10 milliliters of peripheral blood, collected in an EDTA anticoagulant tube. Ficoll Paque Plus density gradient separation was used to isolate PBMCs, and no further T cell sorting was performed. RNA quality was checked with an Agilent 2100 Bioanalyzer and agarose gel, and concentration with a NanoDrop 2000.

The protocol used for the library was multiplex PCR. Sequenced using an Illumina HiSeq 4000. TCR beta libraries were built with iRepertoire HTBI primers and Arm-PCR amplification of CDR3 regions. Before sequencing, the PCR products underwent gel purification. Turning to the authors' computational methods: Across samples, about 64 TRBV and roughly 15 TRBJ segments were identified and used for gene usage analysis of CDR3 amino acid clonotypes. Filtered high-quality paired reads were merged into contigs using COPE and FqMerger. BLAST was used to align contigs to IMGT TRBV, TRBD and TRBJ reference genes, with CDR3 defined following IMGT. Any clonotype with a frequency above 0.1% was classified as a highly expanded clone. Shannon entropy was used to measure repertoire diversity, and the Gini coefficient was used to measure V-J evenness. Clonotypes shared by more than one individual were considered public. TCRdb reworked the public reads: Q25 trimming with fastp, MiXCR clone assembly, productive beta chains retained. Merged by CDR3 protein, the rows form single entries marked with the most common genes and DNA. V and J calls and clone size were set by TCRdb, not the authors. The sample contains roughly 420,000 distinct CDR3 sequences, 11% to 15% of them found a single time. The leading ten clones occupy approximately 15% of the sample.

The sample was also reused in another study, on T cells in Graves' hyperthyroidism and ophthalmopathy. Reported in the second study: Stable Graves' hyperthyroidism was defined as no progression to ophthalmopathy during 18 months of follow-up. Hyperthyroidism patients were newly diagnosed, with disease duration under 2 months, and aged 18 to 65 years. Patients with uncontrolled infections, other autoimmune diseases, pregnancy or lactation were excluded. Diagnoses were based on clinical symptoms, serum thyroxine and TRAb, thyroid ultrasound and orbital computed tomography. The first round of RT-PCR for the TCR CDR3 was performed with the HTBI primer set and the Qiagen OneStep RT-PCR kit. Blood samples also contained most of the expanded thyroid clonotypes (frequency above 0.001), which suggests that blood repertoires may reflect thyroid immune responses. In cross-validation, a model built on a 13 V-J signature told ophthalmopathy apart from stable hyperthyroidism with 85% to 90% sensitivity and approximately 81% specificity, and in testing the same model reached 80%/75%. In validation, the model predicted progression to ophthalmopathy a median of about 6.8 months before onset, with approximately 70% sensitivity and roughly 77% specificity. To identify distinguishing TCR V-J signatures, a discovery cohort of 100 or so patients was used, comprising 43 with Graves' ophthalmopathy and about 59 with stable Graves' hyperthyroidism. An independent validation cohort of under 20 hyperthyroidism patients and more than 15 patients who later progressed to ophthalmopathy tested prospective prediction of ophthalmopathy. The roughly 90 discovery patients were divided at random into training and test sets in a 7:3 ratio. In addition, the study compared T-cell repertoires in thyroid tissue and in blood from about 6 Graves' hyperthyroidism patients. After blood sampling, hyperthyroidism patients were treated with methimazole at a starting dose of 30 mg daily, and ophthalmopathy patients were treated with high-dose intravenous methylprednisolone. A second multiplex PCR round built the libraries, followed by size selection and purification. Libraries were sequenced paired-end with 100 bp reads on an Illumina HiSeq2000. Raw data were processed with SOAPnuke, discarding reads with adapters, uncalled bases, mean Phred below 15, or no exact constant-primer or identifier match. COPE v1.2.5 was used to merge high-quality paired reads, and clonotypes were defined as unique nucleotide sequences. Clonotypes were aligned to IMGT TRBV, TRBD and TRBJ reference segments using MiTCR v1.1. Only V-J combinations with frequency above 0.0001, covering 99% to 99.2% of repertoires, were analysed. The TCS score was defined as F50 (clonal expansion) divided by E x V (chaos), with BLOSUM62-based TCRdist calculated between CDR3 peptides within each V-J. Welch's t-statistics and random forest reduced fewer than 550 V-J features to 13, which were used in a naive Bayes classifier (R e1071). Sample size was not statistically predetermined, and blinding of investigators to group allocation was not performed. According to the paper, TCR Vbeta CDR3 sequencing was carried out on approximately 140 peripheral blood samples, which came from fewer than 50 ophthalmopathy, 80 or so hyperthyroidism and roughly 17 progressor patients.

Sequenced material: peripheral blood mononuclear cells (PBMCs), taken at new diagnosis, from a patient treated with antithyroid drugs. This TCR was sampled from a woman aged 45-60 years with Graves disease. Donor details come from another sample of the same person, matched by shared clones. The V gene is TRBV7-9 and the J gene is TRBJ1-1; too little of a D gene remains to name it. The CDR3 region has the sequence CASSFTQMNTEAFF. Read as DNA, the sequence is TGTGCCAGCAGCTTCACTCAGATGAACACTGAAGCTTTCTTT. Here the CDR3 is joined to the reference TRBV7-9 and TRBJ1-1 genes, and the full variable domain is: DTGVSQNPRHKITKRGQNVTFRCDPISEHNRLYWYRQTLGQGPEFLTYFQNEAQLEKSRLLSDRFSAERPKGSFSTLEIQRTEQGDSAMYLCASSFTQMNTEAFFGQGTRLTVV.